This T cell receptor beta chain was obtained from a study of metastatic and nonmetastatic thyroid tumors (dated by TCRdb to between 2020 and 2021). As for the study more broadly: For patients with malignant and with benign thyroid disease, the researchers compared repertoires between peripheral blood samples and tumor or nodule tissue samples. General findings and caveats noted by the study authors: In both blood and tumor samples, malignant tumors were reported to have significantly higher TCR beta diversity than benign nodules.

The library came from PCR. TCRdb shows the sequencer as Illumina HiSeq 4000. High-throughput sequencing was used to profile the TCR beta-chain CDR3 region of every patient. Concerning the study's data processing: CDR3 differences across clinicopathological groups were used to build a classifier for discriminating distant-metastatic papillary thyroid cancer patients. The Shannon index was used to assess repertoire diversity, and the Morisita-Horn index was used to assess tumor-blood repertoire similarity. Starting from the raw public reads, TCRdb applied fastp trimming at Q25, assembled clones with MiXCR and retained in-frame beta chains. TCRdb's processing, not the authors', yielded these V and J calls. The sample contains some 10,000 clones, approximately 30% of them found a single time. In total, the top ten clones hold about 10% of the sample. No treatment had been received by any patient before thyroid surgery. Using T-cell receptor beta sequencing, the study looked back at clinical samples from patients collected from the early 2010s to the late 2010s.

This clone is classified as medium-sized (0.01 to 0.1%). This receptor's antigen is unknown. Base quality data are lacking; no much larger clone is found one base away. Other DNA sequences in this sample translate to the same CDR3. Between the V and J ends, shortened by 6 bases and 5 bases respectively, the junction contains 11 bases. There are 13 amino acids in the CDR3, from cysteine to phenylalanine inclusive. Just CDR3 DNA is preserved here, 39 bases in frame from base 1. Via the germline V gene, CDR1 is SNHLY and CDR2 FYNNEI. The chain is encoded by TRBV2 joined to TRBJ1-3, with no D gene named confidently. The receptor was derived from a male donor with papillary thyroid cancer or a benign thyroid nodule (not recorded which). Some clones in this sample may be carry-over from other donors' samples. The sequenced sample was tumor tissue. The CDR3 has the sequence CASSLAVRNTIYF. Read as DNA, the sequence is TGTGCCAGCAGCTTGGCCGTTCGAAACACCATATATTTT.